The 30 T cell receptor beta chains in this list originate from one sample, sequenced in a study of Graves' ophthalmopathy and Graves' hyperthyroidism. Investigators amplified TCR beta CDR3 regions from RNA transcripts. RT-PCR was first run with HTBI primers, then multiplex PCR in a second round. Using its own MiXCR run on the multiplex PCR reads, TCRdb lists one record per CDR3 protein. The table shows about 400,000 distinct CDR3 sequences, with roughly 15% occurring only once. Input material: peripheral blood. These receptors all come from a woman under 30 with stable Graves' hyperthyroidism.

This clonotype was counted many times. The chain recombines TRBV6-2 or TRBV6-3 with TRBJ1-6; TRBD1 matches 7 bases. The CDR3 is 14 residues long. The V gene's germline CDR1 is MNHEY and CDR2 SVGEGT. V lost 4 bases to trimming and J lost 7 bases; unmatched junction nucleotides: 4. CDR3 sequence reads: CASSSTGKNSPLHF. For the CDR3, the DNA is TGTGCCAGCAGTTCGACAGGGAAGAATTCACCCCTCCACTTT.

At least ten counts were recorded for this clonotype. The rearrangement uses TRBV6-1 and TRBJ2-7; the D gene is possibly TRBD1 (7 bases). Germline V lookup: CDR1 MNHNS, CDR2 SASEGT. The CDR3 spans 15 residues. V gave up 5 bases and J gave up 6 bases, with 20 bases separating them. Written as DNA, the CDR3 is TGTGCCAGCAGTACGGAGGGGCAGGGGGGTCCCGAGCAGTACTTC. This translates into CASSTEGQGGPEQYF.

The V call is TRBV19, the J call TRBJ1-2; D gene ambiguous. Trimming cost V 7 bases and J 3 bases, with 9 bases left between them. Germline CDR1 and CDR2: LNHDA and SQIVND (reference sequence). CDR3 size: 12 residues. The CDR3 protein is CASMAFDYGYTF. The DNA of the CDR3 is TGTGCCAGTATGGCGTTTGACTATGGCTACACCTTC.

This clonotype was counted many times. The CDR3 sequence: CASSALLANTGELFF. For the CDR3, the DNA is TGTGCCAGCAGTGCCCTACTAGCGAACACCGGGGAGCTGTTTTTT. The chain employs TRBV12-3 or TRBV12-4 and TRBJ2-2; D possibly corresponds to TRBD2 (5 bases). V was clipped by 5 bases and J by 0 bases, with 10 bases between them. CDR3 length: 15 amino acids.

This clonotype was seen more than once but under ten times. The rearrangement uses TRBV5-1 and TRBJ2-3; perhaps D is TRBD1 or TRBD2 (5 bases each). The CDR3 totals 11 residues. Germline CDR1 is SGHRS and CDR2 is YFSETQ. The germline V and J ends were trimmed by 1 base and 13 bases, with 10 bases remaining between them. CDR3 residues: CASSLKGRKYF. In DNA, the CDR3 is TGCGCCAGCAGCTTGAAGGGACGGAAGTATTTT.

This clonotype was counted many times. CDR3 region: CASSYSRLGQWPSYEQYF. The DNA for the CDR3 is TGTGCCAGCAGTTATAGCCGACTCGGACAGTGGCCCTCCTACGAGCAGTACTTC. The chain is built from TRBV6-9 and TRBJ2-7; a weak D match, TRBD1 (6 bases). V lost 2 bases to trimming and J lost 0 bases, with 20 bases between them. Germline CDR1 MNHGY, CDR2 SVAAGI. The CDR3 loop spans 18 amino acids.

The V call is TRBV19, the J call TRBJ1-1; the D is unclear. Germline assignment: CDR1 LNHDA and CDR2 SQIVND (reference sequence). V lost 2 bases and J 6 bases, leaving 19 bases between the germline ends. The CDR3 sequence is 16 residues long. The CDR3 DNA reads TGTGCCAGTAGTATAATGGGATCCCTCACGAGTGCTGAAGCTTTCTTT. This gives the protein CASSIMGSLTSAEAFF.

In its sample, this clonotype was seen many times. This rearrangement joins TRBV2 to TRBJ1-1; the D is unclear. The CDR3 totals 11 residues. CDR1 and CDR2 from the germline V gene are SNHLY and FYNNEI. Trimming pared 7 bases from V and 3 bases from J, leaving 6 bases between. The CDR3 spells CASTRDTEAFF. CDR3 bases: TGTGCCAGCACCCGGGACACTGAAGCTTTCTTT.

Ten or more counts support this clonotype. The chain couples TRBV28 to TRBJ2-7, with 9 bases matching TRBD1. V shed 9 bases, J shed 1 base, and the junction held 7 bases outside the gene matches. The CDR3 is 14 amino acids. Germline assignment: CDR1 MDHEN and CDR2 SYDVKM. This CDR3 reads CASSGQGPSYEQYF. The CDR3 DNA follows: TGTGCCAGTTCGGGACAGGGACCATCCTACGAGCAGTACTTC.

This clonotype has more than one count but fewer than ten. V gene TRBV2 combines with J gene TRBJ2-7; 7 positions match TRBD1. Per germline, CDR1 SNHLY and CDR2 FYNNEI. The CDR3 contains 13 residues. With 6 bases clipped from V and 6 bases from J, the junction kept 8 bases outside the gene matches. The CDR3 sequence is CASSRDRAPEQYF. CDR3 in DNA: TGTGCCAGCAGCCGAGACAGGGCCCCCGAGCAGTACTTC.

This clonotype has ten or more counts. The chain is built from TRBV19 and TRBJ1-1; maybe TRBD1 (6 bases). Germline CDR1 LNHDA, CDR2 SQIVND (reference sequence). V gave up 7 bases and J gave up 8 bases, with 23 bases separating them. This CDR3 has 15 amino acids. This CDR3 reads CASNQNRVGGPEAFF. The CDR3 nucleotides read TGTGCCAGTAATCAGAACAGGGTTGGGGGCCCAGAAGCTTTCTTT. The variable domain in full, with the rest retrieved from reference TRBV19 and TRBJ1-1, is DGGITQSPKYLFRKEGQNVTLSCEQNLNHDAMYWYRQDPGQGLRLIYYSQIVNDFQKGDIAEGYSVSREKKESFPLTVTSAQKNPTAFYLCASNQNRVGGPEAFFGQGTRLTVV.

This clonotype was seen a few times. The chain recombines TRBV4-1 with TRBJ1-2, with TRBD1 matching over 7 bases. V shed 1 base, J shed 4 bases, and the junction held 3 bases outside the gene matches. Looked up from germline, CDR1 is MGHRA and CDR2 is YSYEKL. The CDR3 has 14 residues. CDR3 sequence (DNA): TGCGCCAGCAGCCAAGCTCCAGGGGGCTATGGCTACACCTTC. Protein: CASSQAPGGYGYTF.

This clonotype has a count of ten or more. The V call is TRBV7-3, the J call TRBJ1-2; maybe TRBD1 (6 bases). The germline V gene encodes CDR1 SGHTA and CDR2 FQGTGA. The CDR3 spans 12 residues. V lost 4 bases and J lost 8, with 11 bases in between. The CDR3 spells CASSSGGKGYTF. The DNA of the CDR3 is TGTGCCAGCAGCTCGGGGGGCAAGGGCTACACCTTC.

This chain connects TRBV7-6 to TRBJ2-2; 12 positions match TRBD2. The CDR3 covers 16 residues. Looked up from germline, CDR1 is SGHVS and CDR2 is FNYEAQ. With 7 bases clipped from V and 6 bases from J, the junction kept 9 bases outside the gene matches. CDR3 amino acids: CASNVGLAGFAGELFF. The CDR3 region has the DNA TGTGCCAGCAACGTGGGACTAGCGGGTTTCGCCGGGGAGCTGTTTTTT.

This clonotype was seen repeatedly, ten times or more. The chain has TRBV5-1 and TRBJ1-2, with D possibly being TRBD1 (5 bases). CDR3 size: 15 residues. Deletions cut 4 bases from V and 4 bases from J, with 17 bases between. Per germline, CDR1 SGHRS and CDR2 YFSETQ. As DNA, the CDR3 is TGCGCCAGCAGCATCGGGTCGGGCGGGGGCTATGGCTACACCTTC. Its translation is CASSIGSGGGYGYTF.

The chain has TRBV11-2 and TRBJ2-2, with D perhaps matching TRBD1 or TRBD2 (5 bases each). The length of the CDR3 is 17 residues. Germline V lookup: CDR1 SGHAT, CDR2 FQNNGV. The V end was cut by 2 bases, the J end by 5 bases, with 18 bases between. The CDR3, as DNA: TGTGCCAGCAGCTTACCATCCGGGGCCCTAGGGACCGGGGAGCTGTTTTTT. Its translation: CASSLPSGALGTGELFF.

This clonotype was picked up many times. The chain is built from TRBV5-1 and TRBJ2-2, with 9 bases lining up with TRBD2. Germline V gives CDR1 SGHRS, CDR2 YFSETQ. The CDR3 has 15 residues. The junction had 9 bases not matched to a gene; V was cut back by 7 bases and J by 5 bases. The CDR3 DNA sequence: TGCGCCAGCGAGGAAGGACTAGCGCGGACCGGGGAGCTGTTTTTT. Its translation is CASEEGLARTGELFF.

This clonotype was seen only a few times. The rearrangement links TRBV7-6 to TRBJ2-5; D uncertain. The CDR3 extends over 14 amino acids. CDR1 SGHVS and CDR2 FNYEAQ come from the germline V gene. Trimming pared 2 bases from V and 1 base from J, leaving 8 bases between. This CDR3 reads CASSLRAVQETQYF. The CDR3 bases are TGTGCCAGCAGCTTAAGGGCGGTCCAAGAGACCCAGTACTTC.

There are many counts of this clonotype. The J gene is TRBJ1-5, the V gene TRBV2; perhaps TRBD1 as D (6 bases). The germline V gene has CDR1 SNHLY and CDR2 FYNNEI. The V gene lost 11 bases and the J gene lost 3 bases, with 17 bases spanning the gap. This CDR3 spans 14 amino acids. The DNA of the CDR3 is TGTGCCTCTTCCAGGGGTTCCGCCAATCAGCCCCAGCATTTT. This codes for CASSRGSANQPQHF.

The J gene is TRBJ2-2, the V gene TRBV4-2, with 7 nucleotides matching TRBD1. Germline V gene sequence: CDR1 LGHNA, CDR2 YNFKEQ. V lost 4 bases and J lost 5; bases outside the gene matches: 13. This CDR3 region has 17 residues. The DNA of the CDR3 is TGTGCCAGCAGCCCGAGGGGCCCGGGACAGTTGACCGGGGAGCTGTTTTTT. Protein sequence: CASSPRGPGQLTGELFF.

This clonotype was detected many times. The rearrangement links TRBV7-3 to TRBJ1-6; D is uncertain. Germline CDR1 reads SGHTA; CDR2 reads FQGTGA. Trimming pared 0 bases from V and 8 bases from J, leaving 8 bases between. This CDR3 is 14 amino acids long. The CDR3 sequence is CASSLTGSHSPLHF. In nucleotides, the CDR3 is TGTGCCAGCAGCTTAACAGGGAGCCATTCACCCCTCCACTTT. Filled out from reference TRBV7-3 and TRBJ1-6, the complete variable domain reads GAGVSQTPSNKVTEKGKYVELRCDPISGHTALYWYRQSLGQGPEFLIYFQGTGAADDSGLPNDRFFAVRPEGSVSTLKIQRTERGDSAVYLCASSLTGSHSPLHFGNGTRLTVT.

The gene calls are TRBV11-3 and TRBJ2-7; possibly TRBD2 for D (6 bases). Germline loops: CDR1 SGHNT, CDR2 YENEEA. The V gene lost 4 bases and the J gene lost 3 bases, with 10 bases spanning the gap. The CDR3 runs to 13 residues. The CDR3 reads CASSSGLHYEQYF. CDR3 coding DNA: TGTGCCAGCAGCTCGGGACTTCACTACGAGCAGTACTTC.

This clonotype was seen many times. This sequence joins TRBV20-1 and TRBJ2-3; possibly TRBD1 or TRBD2 for D (5 bases each). This CDR3 comprises 14 residues. The germline gives CDR1 DFQATT, CDR2 SNEGSKA (reference sequence). Trimming stripped 5 bases from V and 6 bases from J, with 18 bases between. The CDR3 region is CSASGTVQMDTQYF. The CDR3 DNA reads TGCAGTGCTTCCGGGACGGTTCAGATGGATACGCAGTATTTT.

This clonotype has a count of ten or more. The CDR3 sequence is CASSLAQPFEAFF. The DNA for the CDR3 is TGTGCCAGCAGCTTGGCCCAGCCTTTTGAAGCTTTCTTT. This chain connects TRBV5-6 to TRBJ1-1; no clear D. V was pared by 0 bases and J by 7 bases, with 10 bases between. Germline CDR1 and CDR2: SGHDT and YYEEEE. The CDR3 sequence is 13 residues long. Supplemented by reference TRBV5-6 and TRBJ1-1, the full variable domain reads DAGVTQSPTHLIKTRGQQVTLRCSPKSGHDTVSWYQQALGQGPQFIFQYYEEEERQRGNFPDRFSGHQFPNYSSELNVNALLLGDSALYLCASSLAQPFEAFFGQGTRLTVV.

V is TRBV6-5 and J is TRBJ2-2; TRBD1 or TRBD2 may be the D gene (5 bases each). Germline loops: CDR1 MNHEY, CDR2 SVGAGI. CDR3 length equals 17 residues. V lost 4 bases to trimming and J lost 0 bases, with 15 bases between them. CDR3 bases: TGTGCCAGCAGTTCGGGACGGATAGCCACGAACACCGGGGAGCTGTTTTTT. It encodes CASSSGRIATNTGELFF.

Ten or more counts support this clonotype. The chain recombines TRBV19 with TRBJ2-2; 7 bases are a match to TRBD1. Germline loops: CDR1 LNHDA, CDR2 SQIVND (reference sequence). J gave up 1 base and V 6 bases, and 5 bases lay outside the gene matches. The CDR3 is 15 residues long. The CDR3 DNA sequence: TGTGCCAGTAGGACGAGGGGGCGGAACACCGGGGAGCTGTTTTTT. It encodes CASRTRGRNTGELFF.

This clonotype was seen ten or more times. V gene TRBV2 combines with J gene TRBJ2-7; tentatively, D is TRBD1 or TRBD2 (7 bases each). The CDR3 consists of 12 residues. Trimming stripped 9 bases from V and 4 bases from J, with 13 bases between. Per the germline V gene, CDR1 is SNHLY and CDR2 is FYNNEI. CDR3 in amino acids: CASRQGGYEQYF. For the CDR3, the DNA is TGTGCCAGTAGACAGGGAGGGTACGAGCAGTACTTC.

This clonotype was detected ten times or more. The V and J genes are TRBV29-1 and TRBJ1-1; a weak D match, TRBD1 (6 bases). Germline V gives CDR1 SQVTM, CDR2 ANQGSEA. V shed 7 bases and J shed 6 bases, with 21 bases lying between them. CDR3 length equals 14 residues. This CDR3 is CSAEVGGLISEAFF. DNA of the CDR3: TGCAGCGCCGAGGTGGGGGGCCTAATCTCTGAAGCTTTCTTT.

This clonotype was observed at least ten times. The gene calls are TRBV6-1 and TRBJ1-1, with 7 nucleotides matching TRBD1. CDR3 length: 12 amino acids. CDR1 MNHNS and CDR2 SASEGT come from the germline V gene. With 8 bases clipped from V and 0 bases from J, the junction kept 0 bases outside the gene matches. CDR3 sequence: CASGTVNTEAFF. The CDR3 nucleotides read TGTGCCAGCGGGACAGTGAACACTGAAGCTTTCTTT.

The CDR3 region is CASSFSTGFAFF. The CDR3 coding sequence is TGTGCCAGCAGTTTTAGTACAGGGTTCGCTTTCTTT. The chain is built from TRBV12-3 or TRBV12-4 and TRBJ1-1; perhaps TRBD1 as D (6 bases). V was pared by 3 bases and J by 11 bases, with 13 bases between. The CDR3 totals 12 residues.